This entry describes one T cell receptor (beta chain). Its antigen remains unidentified. Extracted RNA was reverse transcribed, and the resulting cDNA served as sequencing template. Here immunoSEQ multiplex PCR was the method, and the copy in TCRdb shows in-frame clones only, minus some. The repertoire holds approximately 7,800 clones, with 64% as singletons. These data originate in a study of CD8+ T cells in alopecia areata. CDR3 length: 14 residues. Between the trimmed V and J ends, which lost 5 bases and 5 bases, there was a span of 15 bases. CDR1 is SEHNR, CDR2 FQNEAQ, per germline (reference sequence). Lesional scalp tissue (obtained by punch biopsy) and peripheral blood were collected from alopecia areata patients. Points from the study as a whole: There were also resident alphabeta T cells of normal skin sequenced in scalp samples.

The gene calls are TRBV7-9 and TRBJ2-5; D remains ambiguous. This TCR was recovered from a human donor with alopecia areata. This material consisted of skin, taken at week 0. The CDR3: CASSPSASKETQYF. The CDR3 nucleotides are TGTGCCAGCAGCCCCTCGGCATCTAAGGAGACCCAGTACTTC.